This T cell receptor (beta chain) was recorded in a study of tumor and adjacent non-tumor tissue in lung cancer. For the study at large: Patients comprised about eleven adenocarcinoma, a couple of squamous cell carcinoma and 1 small cell lung cancer. Stage I to III disease affected 9 to 10 men and 4 or 5 women aged about 31 to 80.

Study results and caveats: Compared with tumor, normal lung showed significantly lower TCR diversity.

Between the trimmed V and J ends, which lost 0 bases and 1 base, there was a span of 10 bases. Germline assignment: CDR1 SGHKS and CDR2 YYEKEE (reference sequence). CDR3 length: 16 residues. The library came from three nested PCR rounds adapted from ARM-PCR protocols. TCRdb ran MiXCR on the multiplex PCR reads and lists one entry per CDR3 protein. The data contain about 110,000 distinct CDR3 sequences, 75% of them singletons. The template was RNA from unsorted bulk tissue. This clonotype appeared many times. Its antigen is currently unknown. This clonotype was sampled from a woman aged 55-69 years with non-small cell lung cancer. Sequenced: lung tumor tissue. The rearrangement joins TRBV5-5 to TRBJ1-4; D unresolved. The CDR3 nucleotides read TGTGCCAGCAGCTTGGGTCCGTCCTTAACTAATGAAAAACTGTTTTTT. It translates to CASSLGPSLTNEKLFF. Variable domain in full (rest from reference TRBV5-5 and TRBJ1-4): DAGVTQSPTHLIKTRGQQVTLRCSPISGHKSVSWYQQVLGQGPQFIFQYYEKEERGRGNFPDRFSARQFPNYSSELNVNALLLGDSALYLCASSLGPSLTNEKLFFGSGTQLSVL.